A selection of T cell receptor beta chains follows, all from one sample in a study of blood T cells in healthy people across ages. A single record per CDR3 protein comes from TCRdb applying MiXCR to the 5' RACE reads. The table lists 800,000 to 1,000,000 distinct CDR3 sequences, around 46% of them singletons. Sequencing was performed on blood. Receptors originate from a young man in good health. CDR3s include the opening cysteine and the closing phenylalanine or tryptophan. The order of the fields is D gene, J gene, clone size, CDR3 length, V gene, CDR3 DNA, CDR3 protein. D genes are given only for firm matches. The size field is filled for only some rows; it gives once, few, many or a size class.

>TRBD1|TRBJ2-7|many|12|TRBV2
TGTGCCAGCAGAGGGGACAGCTACGAGCAGTACTTC
CASRGDSYEQYF
>TRBD2|TRBJ2-7|NA|15|TRBV4-3
TGCGCCAGCAGCCAAGTGGCGGGGGAAGCCTACGAGCAGTACTTC
CASSQVAGEAYEQYF
>NA|TRBJ1-1|NA|15|TRBV6-2/TRBV6-3
TGTGCCAGCAGTTACTATGGCAGGTCGAACACTGAAGCTTTCTTT
CASSYYGRSNTEAFF
>NA|TRBJ1-5|few|13|TRBV6-2/TRBV6-3
TGTGCCAGCAGTTACTCGCCGAATCAGCCCCAGCATTTT
CASSYSPNQPQHF
>NA|TRBJ1-5|few|12|TRBV6-5
TGTGCCAGTGGCGCGGGCAATCAGCCCCAGCATTTT
CASGAGNQPQHF
>TRBD1|TRBJ2-6|NA|17|TRBV28
TGTGCCAGCAGTTTGGGACAGGCCACCTCTGGGGCCAACGTCCTGACTTTC
CASSLGQATSGANVLTF
>TRBD1|TRBJ2-3|NA|16|TRBV5-1
TGCGCCAGCAGCCCCCTGTTGGGGACAGGCACAGATACGCAGTATTTT
CASSPLLGTGTDTQYF
>TRBD2|TRBJ2-3|many|16|TRBV5-1
TGCGCCAGCAGCGCGTCTAGCGGGGGAGGCCCAGATACGCAGTATTTT
CASSASSGGGPDTQYF
>TRBD1|TRBJ1-1|NA|14|TRBV5-1
TGCGCCAGCAGTGCACAGGGGGGGGTCACTGAAGCTTTCTTT
CASSAQGGVTEAFF
>NA|TRBJ1-4|many|16|TRBV7-9
TGTGCCAGCAGCTTAGCGTCGGGGGGATCTAATGAAAAACTGTTTTTT
CASSLASGGSNEKLFF
>NA|TRBJ2-5|NA|16|TRBV24-1
TGTGCCACCAGTGATTATGGCACAGGTAATCAAGAGACCCAGTACTTC
CATSDYGTGNQETQYF
>NA|TRBJ1-1|NA|14|TRBV2
TGTGCCAGCACTCCCGGGGAGATGAACACTGAAGCTTTCTTT
CASTPGEMNTEAFF
>NA|TRBJ1-2|NA|13|TRBV7-8
TGTGCCAGCAGCGTGGAAACTTACTATGGCTACACCTTC
CASSVETYYGYTF
>NA|TRBJ2-5|NA|11|TRBV20-1
TGCTCCGCGACTCAACAAGAGACCCAGTACTTC
CSATQQETQYF
>NA|TRBJ1-5|NA|16|TRBV12-3/TRBV12-4
TGTGCCAGCAGTTTAGATCTTTTGGGGGGCAATCAGCCCCAGCATTTT
CASSLDLLGGNQPQHF
>NA|TRBJ2-6|NA|16|TRBV4-3
TGCGCCAGCAGCCGAGGACCGGGGTCTGGGGCCAACGTCCTGACTTTC
CASSRGPGSGANVLTF
>TRBD1|TRBJ1-5|NA|14|TRBV12-3/TRBV12-4
TGTGCCAGCAGTCGGGCAGGGGGCCGCCAGCCCCAGCATTTT
CASSRAGGRQPQHF
>TRBD1|TRBJ1-2|few|16|TRBV28
TGTGCCAGCAGTTTCCCGACAGGGGAAGTAAACTATGGCTACACCTTC
CASSFPTGEVNYGYTF
>TRBD1|TRBJ2-7|NA|14|TRBV7-2
TGTGCCAGCAGCACGGGACAGGTCCCCTACGAGCAGTACTTC
CASSTGQVPYEQYF
>NA|TRBJ1-5|once|16|TRBV4-2
TGTGCCAGCAGCCCACAAAGGGGACAAGGTAATCAGCCCCAGCATTTT
CASSPQRGQGNQPQHF
>TRBD1|TRBJ1-2|few|15|TRBV6-5
TGTGCCAGCAGCCCAGGGACAGGCCTGTGGTATGGCTACACCTTC
CASSPGTGLWYGYTF
>NA|TRBJ1-4|NA|14|TRBV6-5
TGTGCCAGCAGTTACTCCAGGGGCGGAGAAAAACTGTTTTTT
CASSYSRGGEKLFF
>NA|TRBJ2-7|NA|14|TRBV27
TGTGCCAGCAGTTTAGGGGGGATCACGGACGAGCAGTACTTC
CASSLGGITDEQYF
>TRBD1|TRBJ2-7|few|15|TRBV5-1
TGCGCCAGCAGCTTACCCGGGACAGGGGGCAACGAGCAGTACTTC
CASSLPGTGGNEQYF
>TRBD2|TRBJ2-7|NA|15|TRBV27
TGTGCCAGCAGTTCGGTCCGTAGCGGGGTAAACGAGCAGTACTTC
CASSSVRSGVNEQYF
>TRBD2|TRBJ2-3|NA|12|TRBV12-3/TRBV12-4
TGTGCCACGGCGGGGGTCACAGATACGCAGTATTTT
CATAGVTDTQYF
>NA|TRBJ1-6|NA|17|TRBV20-1
TGCAGTGCTAGAGATAACAGGGAGGACTCCTATAATTCACCCCACCACTTT
CSARDNREDSYNSPHHF
>TRBD1|TRBJ2-2|NA|15|TRBV11-3
TGTGCCACTGGAAACAGGGGGAGACGGGCCGGGGAGCTGTTTTTT
CATGNRGRRAGELFF
>TRBD1|TRBJ2-7|NA|16|TRBV27
TGTGCCAGCAGTTCTTCAGGACAGGGGATTTCCTACGAGCAGTACTTC
CASSSSGQGISYEQYF
>TRBD2|TRBJ2-7|NA|14|TRBV7-9
TGTGCCAGCAGCTTACTGGGTAGCGGGGCCCCGCAGTACTTC
CASSLLGSGAPQYF
>NA|TRBJ1-6|NA|14|TRBV27
TGTGCCAGCAGTCTAAAGGGTTCGAATTCACCCCTCCACTTT
CASSLKGSNSPLHF
>NA|TRBJ2-7|NA|15|TRBV5-1
TGCGCCAGCAGCGCGAGCAGGACGGGGTCCCATGATGTGTACTTC
CASSASRTGSHDVYF
>NA|TRBJ2-5|few|13|TRBV29-1
TGCAGCGTTGTAGAGGGGCTCCAAGAGACCCAGTACTTC
CSVVEGLQETQYF
>TRBD2|TRBJ2-7|few|18|TRBV13
TGTGCCAGCACCCGAAGGGGGACAGGACTAGCGGGGGTCTACGAGCAGTACTTC
CASTRRGTGLAGVYEQYF
>NA|TRBJ2-1|NA|16|TRBV29-1
TGCAGCGTTGAAGCCGAAGGACAGAGCTCCTACAATGAGCAGTTCTTC
CSVEAEGQSSYNEQFF
>NA|TRBJ2-7|few|13|TRBV6-2/TRBV6-3
TGTGCCAGCAGGGGTTCCTCTGTTTGGGAGCAGTACTTC
CASRGSSVWEQYF
>NA|TRBJ2-7|NA|13|TRBV28
TGTGCCAGCAGCCCCATCGTAGGCTATGAGCAGTACTTC
CASSPIVGYEQYF
>NA|TRBJ2-3|NA|15|TRBV10-3
TGTGCCATCAGGGCAGGGGATTCCCCTTGGGGCCCGCAGTATTTT
CAIRAGDSPWGPQYF
>NA|TRBJ2-7|few|14|TRBV29-1
TGCAGCGTTGAAGCAACAGACGAGTACTACGAGCAGTACTTC
CSVEATDEYYEQYF
>NA|TRBJ2-1|NA|14|TRBV7-3
TGTGCCAGCAGCCCAAACCTACAGGGTGATGAGCAGTTCTTC
CASSPNLQGDEQFF
>NA|TRBJ1-5|NA|14|TRBV12-3/TRBV12-4
TGTGCCAGCCAAGAACGGCAAAGCAATCAGCCCCAGCATTTT
CASQERQSNQPQHF
>NA|TRBJ2-1|NA|16|TRBV3-1
TGTGCCAGCAGCCAACAAGCGGGCTTATCCCACAATGAGCAGTTCTTC
CASSQQAGLSHNEQFF
>NA|TRBJ2-1|NA|14|TRBV4-1
TGCGCCAGCAGCCAAGCCTACGGAAACAATGAGCAGTTCTTC
CASSQAYGNNEQFF
>NA|TRBJ2-1|NA|13|TRBV14
TGTGCCAGCAGCCTCCCCTCCAGGAATGAGCAGTTCTTC
CASSLPSRNEQFF
>NA|TRBJ1-6|NA|14|TRBV14
TGTGCCAGCAGCCAAGAATCCAAGGGGTCACCCCTCCACTTT
CASSQESKGSPLHF
>NA|TRBJ2-3|NA|13|TRBV6-1
TGTGCCAGCAGTGAACACCGGGCAGATACGCAGTATTTT
CASSEHRADTQYF
>NA|TRBJ2-6|few|18|TRBV4-2
TGTGCCAGCAGCCAAGCCTGGGGGGGGCTTTATGGGGCCAACGTCCTGACTTTC
CASSQAWGGLYGANVLTF
>TRBD1|TRBJ1-4|NA|15|TRBV7-9
TGTGCCAGCAGCTTATACGGGACAGATAATGAAAAACTGTTTTTT
CASSLYGTDNEKLFF
>TRBD1|TRBJ2-1|few|15|TRBV6-2/TRBV6-3
TGTGCCAGCAGTCCGCCGGGACAGCATCCTAATGAGCAGTTCTTC
CASSPPGQHPNEQFF
>TRBD2|TRBJ2-5|few|17|TRBV4-2
TGTGCCAGCAGCCAAGAGACGGCTAGCGGGTACCAAGAGACCCAGTACTTC
CASSQETASGYQETQYF